This T cell receptor (beta chain) was sequenced in a study of identical twins. A universal primer site was incorporated via template switching, and the cDNA contained unique molecular identifiers. One entry per CDR3 protein results from TCRdb running MiXCR on the 5' RACE reads. The sample includes roughly 570,000 distinct CDR3 sequences, over 8.5% of them seen just once. The CDR3 runs 16 residues. Deletions cut 5 bases from V and 2 bases from J, with 19 bases between. CDR1 is SEHNR and CDR2 is FQNEAQ in the germline V gene (reference sequence). Separately, the same data were catalogued under a study of yellow fever vaccine responses in identical twins.

This sequence joins TRBV7-9 and TRBJ2-7; tentative D call: TRBD1 (6 bases). This TCR came from a woman in her late teens or twenties in good health. Source material: PBMCs. The CDR3 nucleotides read TGTGCCAGCAGCGAAAACCGGGCGCAGGGGACCTACGAGCAGTACTTC. Its translation: CASSENRAQGTYEQYF.